These 30 T cell receptor beta chains came from one sample sequenced in a study of T-cell memory formation after mild COVID-19. TCRdb re-called the 5' RACE reads through MiXCR, storing one row per CDR3 protein. The table shows about 290,000 distinct CDR3 sequences, with roughly 18% occurring only once. What was sequenced was PBMCs or a T cell subset sorted from them (not recorded which). These receptors originate from a man aged 18 to 29 who had mild COVID-19 (a few samples of this study predate the infection). Cell type and time point are not known.

The chain joins TRBV9 to TRBJ1-1, with D possibly being TRBD1 (5 bases). V was clipped by 3 bases and J by 1 base, with 13 bases between them. Germline-derived CDR1 and CDR2 are SGDLS and YYNGEE. There are 15 residues in the CDR3. The CDR3 here is CASSGGTATNTEAFF. The CDR3, as DNA: TGTGCCAGCAGCGGGGGGACGGCGACGAACACTGAAGCTTTCTTT.

The chain is built from TRBV27 and TRBJ2-1; 7 nucleotides agree with TRBD1. Germline V gene sequence: CDR1 MNHEY, CDR2 SMNVEV (reference sequence). The CDR3 length is 13 residues. V lost 8 bases to trimming and J lost 2 bases; unmatched junction nucleotides: 3. The CDR3 DNA reads TGTGCCAGCGCCGGGACAGCCTACAATGAGCAGTTCTTC. It translates to CASAGTAYNEQFF.

The V and J genes are TRBV24-1 and TRBJ2-1; perhaps TRBD2 as D (6 bases). The CDR3 covers 16 residues. Germline-derived CDR1 and CDR2 are KGHDR and SFDVKD. Trimming pared 3 bases from V and 2 bases from J, leaving 13 bases between. DNA for the CDR3: TGTGCCACCAGTGATCCGGACTATGACACCTACAATGAGCAGTTCTTC. Translating gives CATSDPDYDTYNEQFF.

This clonotype appeared many times. V gene TRBV20-1 combines with J gene TRBJ2-7; no definite D call. Germline V gene lookup returns CDR1 DFQATT and CDR2 SNEGSKA (reference sequence). CDR3 length: 12 residues. The V end was cut by 2 bases, the J end by 5 bases, with 10 bases between. CDR3 residues: CSARSGLHEQYF. Written as DNA, the CDR3 is TGCAGTGCTAGATCTGGTCTCCACGAGCAGTACTTC.

The table lists this clonotype with a few counts. The V gene is TRBV7-9, the J gene TRBJ2-7, with a weak D call TRBD2 (5 bases). Germline V gene data show CDR1 as SEHNR and CDR2 as FQNEAQ (reference sequence). V was clipped by 5 bases and J by 0 bases, with 8 bases between them. The CDR3 is 13 residues long. The CDR3 DNA is TGTGCCAGCAGCCAACGGGACTCCTACGAGCAGTACGTC. It is translated as CASSQRDSYEQYV.

This clonotype was counted a few times. The rearrangement joins TRBV6-5 to TRBJ2-1; D unclear. The ends were cut back, 2 bases at V and 10 bases at J, with 6 bases in the middle. The germline gives CDR1 MNHEY, CDR2 SVGAGI. The CDR3 sequence is 11 residues long. The CDR3 bases are TGTGCCAGCAGTTACCAGGCAGAGCAGTTCTTC. Protein: CASSYQAEQFF.

This clonotype has at least ten counts. This chain connects TRBV16 to TRBJ2-7; TRBD2 is a possible D gene (5 bases). Germline-derived CDR1 and CDR2 are KGHSY and FQNENV. CDR3 size: 13 residues. V lost 3 bases and J lost 1, with 7 bases in between. CDR3: CASSHRGSYEQYF. CDR3 in DNA: TGTGCCAGCAGCCATCGGGGATCCTACGAGCAGTACTTC.

The genes are TRBV6-1 and TRBJ2-1; tentatively, D is TRBD1 (5 bases). V lost 3 bases and J 2 bases, leaving 14 bases between the germline ends. This CDR3 comprises 16 residues. Germline V CDR1 and CDR2: MNHNS, SASEGT. The CDR3 DNA reads TGTGCCAGCAGTGATGGCCCCAGGGCAGCCTACAATGAGCAGTTCTTC. Protein sequence: CASSDGPRAAYNEQFF.

This sequence joins TRBV6-5 and TRBJ2-1; 11 bases line up with TRBD2. The CDR3 runs 16 residues. J lost 7 bases, V lost 1 base, and 6 bases had no gene match. Germline V gene sequence: CDR1 MNHEY, CDR2 SVGAGI. CDR3 region: CASSYFSGGAGNEQFF. In nucleotides, the CDR3 is TGTGCCAGCAGTTACTTTAGCGGGGGGGCGGGGAATGAGCAGTTCTTC.

J is TRBJ2-7 and V is TRBV9; D not certain. V was pared by 4 bases and J by 10 bases, with 12 bases between. The CDR3 sequence is 11 residues long. Germline V gene lookup returns CDR1 SGDLS and CDR2 YYNGEE. CDR3 sequence: CASSLYSSQYV. As DNA, the CDR3 is TGTGCCAGCAGCCTCTACTCAAGCCAGTACGTC.

This clonotype has more than one count but fewer than ten. This chain's CDR3 is CASSYNGGGEKLFF. The CDR3 DNA reads as TGTGCCAGCAGTTACAATGGAGGGGGTGAAAAACTGTTTTTT. This chain uses TRBV6-5 with TRBJ1-4, with D possibly being TRBD1 (6 bases). The CDR3 loop spans 14 amino acids. V was trimmed by 2 bases and J by 7 bases, leaving 11 bases between them. Looked up from germline, CDR1 is MNHEY and CDR2 is SVGAGI.

This clonotype occurred a few times. The chain uses TRBV12-3 or TRBV12-4 and TRBJ1-2; 10 positions agree with TRBD1. This CDR3 spans 14 amino acids. Trimming cost V 6 bases and J 7 bases; bases outside gene matches: 8. CDR3 DNA sequence: TGTGCCAGCAGACCGACAGGGGGCGGGTTTGGCTACACCTTC. It yields the protein CASRPTGGGFGYTF.

This chain uses TRBV25-1 with TRBJ2-3, with D possibly being TRBD1 (6 bases). The germline CDR1 and CDR2 sequences are MGHDK and SYGVNS. V gave up 3 bases and J gave up 4 bases, with 8 bases separating them. There are 13 residues in the CDR3. CDR3 sequence: CASSEWGPDTQYF. DNA of the CDR3: TGTGCCAGCAGTGAGTGGGGGCCAGATACGCAGTATTTT.

This clonotype has just a few counts. The V and J genes are TRBV3-1 and TRBJ2-7; 14 nucleotides line up with TRBD2. The length of the CDR3 is 16 residues. Germline trimming cut 4 bases from V and 1 base from J; bases unmatched to any gene: 3. Germline CDR1 LGHDT, CDR2 YNNKEL (reference sequence). The CDR3 spells CASSPGTSGGSYEQYF. The CDR3 DNA is TGTGCCAGCAGCCCTGGGACTAGCGGGGGATCCTACGAGCAGTACTTC.

The J gene is TRBJ2-3, the V gene TRBV6-4; the match to TRBD2 covers 16 bases. Germline CDR1 and CDR2: MRHNA and SNTAGT. Trimming removed 3 bases from V and 4 bases from J; junction bases left unmatched: 1. The CDR3 consists of 16 residues. CDR3 region: CASSEGLAGGPDTQYF. The CDR3 nucleotides are TGTGCCAGCAGTGAGGGACTAGCGGGGGGGCCAGATACGCAGTATTTT.

The V and J genes are TRBV29-1 and TRBJ1-4, with a possible D match to TRBD1 (5 bases). Deletions cut 6 bases from V and 8 bases from J, with 19 bases between. The CDR3 loop spans 14 amino acids. Germline loops: CDR1 SQVTM, CDR2 ANQGSEA. The CDR3 spells CSVQDDPRQEKLFF. The CDR3 DNA is TGCAGCGTACAGGACGATCCGCGGCAAGAAAAACTGTTTTTT.

This chain joins TRBV6-6 and TRBJ1-1; TRBD1 is a possible D gene (5 bases). This CDR3 has 17 residues. The V end lost 2 bases, the J end lost 6 bases, and 22 bases lay between the germline ends. In germline, CDR1 is MNHNY, CDR2 SVGAGI (reference sequence). The CDR3 DNA is TGTGCCAGCAGTTACGGGGCGTCGGGCAGGGTGAGGCCTGAAGCTTTCTTT. This codes for CASSYGASGRVRPEAFF.

Only a few counts were recorded for this clonotype. V is TRBV7-2 and J is TRBJ2-1; D uncertain. Deletions cut 5 bases from V and 9 bases from J, with 11 bases between. Looked up from germline, CDR1 is SGHTA and CDR2 is FQGNSA. This CDR3 is built from 12 residues. The CDR3: CASSLPMGEQFF. DNA of the CDR3: TGTGCCAGCAGCCTACCGATGGGTGAGCAGTTCTTC.

This clonotype was counted only a few times. The CDR3 sequence is CASSDRRGSVKLFF. The DNA of the CDR3 is TGTGCCAGCAGTGACCGTAGGGGTTCAGTAAAACTGTTTTTT. The chain couples TRBV25-1 to TRBJ1-4; a possible D gene is TRBD1 (5 bases). Germline V gene data show CDR1 as MGHDK and CDR2 as SYGVNS. This CDR3 has 14 residues. Trimming took off 3 bases at V and 10 bases at J, with 15 bases between the two ends.

As regards this clonotype: A read error is likely, as this CDR3 ends without the conserved phenylalanine or tryptophan. It is unclear where the CDR3 begins or ends on the DNA, so no DNA is shown, and the CDR3 is as TCRdb lists it. The chain recombines TRBV5-1 with TRBJ1-1; TRBD1, the table's D call, was not compared with the DNA. The CDR3 length equals 14 residues, ends included. Germline V gene sequence: CDR1 SGHRS, CDR2 YFSETQ. CDR3 loop: CASSLSPGRPEVSI.

This clonotype was counted at least ten times. CDR3 sequence reads: CASSETSGVRETQYF. The CDR3 DNA follows: TGTGCCAGCAGTGAGACTAGCGGGGTTCGAGAGACCCAGTACTTC. The rearrangement uses TRBV25-1 and TRBJ2-5; 11 bases are shared with TRBD2. Losses at the gene ends were 3 bases for V and 4 bases for J; bases not matched to a gene: 4. The germline V gene encodes CDR1 MGHDK and CDR2 SYGVNS. The CDR3 totals 15 residues.

A few counts support this clonotype. The chain joins TRBV6-1 to TRBJ2-2, with D possibly TRBD1 on 5 matching bases. Per the germline V gene, CDR1 is MNHNS and CDR2 is SASEGT. This CDR3 is built from 15 residues. Trimming took 7 bases from V and 0 from J, leaving 12 bases between them. The CDR3 coding sequence is TGTGCCAGCACGGAAGGGGCGGCGAACACCGGGGAGCTGTTTTTT. Translated: CASTEGAANTGELFF.

J is TRBJ2-3 and V is TRBV29-1; possibly TRBD2 for D (6 bases). The germline gives CDR1 SQVTM, CDR2 ANQGSEA. The ends were cut back, 3 bases at V and 0 bases at J, with 10 bases in the middle. The CDR3 consists of 14 residues. In DNA, the CDR3 is TGCAGCGTTGACGGGGGATCCAGCACAGATACGCAGTATTTT. Its translation: CSVDGGSSTDTQYF.

This clonotype came up many times. The J gene is TRBJ2-3, the V gene TRBV7-2, with 10 bases lining up with TRBD1. Germline V lookup: CDR1 SGHTA, CDR2 FQGNSA. V lost 1 base to trimming and J lost 0 bases; unmatched junction nucleotides: 1. The CDR3 runs 16 residues. As DNA, the CDR3 is TGTGCCAGCAGCTTAGGGGGACAGGGGAGCACAGATACGCAGTATTTT. It codes for CASSLGGQGSTDTQYF.

Here the CDR3 reads CASSLVEFHYGYTF. The CDR3 bases are TGCGCCAGCAGCTTGGTGGAGTTCCACTATGGCTACACCTTC. The chain has TRBV5-1 and TRBJ1-2; D gene ambiguous. The V end was cut by 0 bases, the J end by 3 bases, with 9 bases between. CDR3 length: 14 amino acids. Germline V lookup: CDR1 SGHRS, CDR2 YFSETQ. Together with reference TRBV5-1 and TRBJ1-2, the CDR3 gives the full variable domain: KAGVTQTPRYLIKTRGQQVTLSCSPISGHRSVSWYQQTPGQGLQFLFEYFSETQRNKGNFPGRFSGRQFSNSRSEMNVSTLELGDSALYLCASSLVEFHYGYTFGSGTRLTVV.

The rearrangement uses TRBV19 and TRBJ2-2; possibly TRBD2 for D (7 bases). V was cut by 5 bases and J by 5 bases, with 15 bases left in between. The CDR3 consists of 15 residues. CDR1 and CDR2 (germline): LNHDA, SQIVND (reference sequence). CDR3 in amino acids: CASSSEGGCTGELFF. CDR3 nucleotide sequence: TGTGCCAGTAGTTCCGAGGGGGGGTGTACCGGGGAGCTGTTTTTT.

Details on this clonotype: An end of the junction differs from the germline gene, which may be a read error. This chain links TRBV4-1 with TRBJ2-2; 9 bases are shared with TRBD2. The CDR3 sequence is 17 residues long. Germline V gene lookup returns CDR1 MGHRA and CDR2 YSYEKL. This chain's CDR3 is CASIQNPGLAVTGELFF. Here the CDR3 DNA reads TGCGCCAGCATCCAAAATCCGGGACTAGCTGTCACCGGGGAGCTGTTTTTT.

This rearrangement joins TRBV6-2 or TRBV6-3 to TRBJ2-2, with a weak D call TRBD1 (6 bases). The germline V gene has CDR1 MNHEY and CDR2 SVGEGT. The CDR3 contains 16 residues. V was pared by 7 bases and J by 5 bases, with 20 bases between. The DNA for the CDR3 is TGTGCCAGCACCAAAGGGGGACACATGAGGACCGGGGAGCTGTTTTTT. Translated: CASTKGGHMRTGELFF.

The chain couples TRBV6-1 to TRBJ1-5; no reliable D call. This CDR3 region has 14 residues. Germline CDR1 is MNHNS and CDR2 is SASEGT. V lost 2 bases, J lost 2 bases, and 7 bases lay in between. CDR3 protein: CASSERRGNQPQHF. CDR3 coding DNA: TGTGCCAGCAGTGAAAGGAGGGGCAATCAGCCCCAGCATTTT.

This clonotype was seen only a few times. CDR3 protein: CASSTTSGGSYNEQFF. As DNA, the CDR3 is TGCGCCAGCAGCACGACTAGCGGGGGCTCCTACAATGAGCAGTTCTTC. This chain links TRBV5-1 with TRBJ2-1; the match to TRBD2 covers 12 bases. Germline CDR1 is SGHRS and CDR2 is YFSETQ. J lost 0 bases, V lost 4 bases, and 2 bases had no gene match. This CDR3 comprises 16 residues.